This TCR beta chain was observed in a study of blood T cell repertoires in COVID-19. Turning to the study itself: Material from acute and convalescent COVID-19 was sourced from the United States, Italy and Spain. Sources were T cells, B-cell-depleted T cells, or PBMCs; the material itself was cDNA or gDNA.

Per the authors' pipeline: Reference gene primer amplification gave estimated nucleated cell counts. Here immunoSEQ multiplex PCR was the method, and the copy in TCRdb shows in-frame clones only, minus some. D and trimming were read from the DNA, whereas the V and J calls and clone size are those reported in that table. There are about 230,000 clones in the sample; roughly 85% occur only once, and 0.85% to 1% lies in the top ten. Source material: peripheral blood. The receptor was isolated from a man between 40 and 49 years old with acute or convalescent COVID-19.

The DNA of the CDR3 is TGTGCCAGCACCCTCCGCCTGAGGGCCACCGGGGAGCTGTTTTTT. Its translation is CASTLRLRATGELFF. The chain is built from TRBV27 and TRBJ2-2; D might be TRBD2 (5 bases). Germline-derived CDR1 and CDR2 are MNHEY and SMNVEV (reference sequence). V lost 7 bases to trimming and J lost 4 bases, with 16 bases between them. The CDR3 has 15 residues.